These T cell receptor beta chains were read from a single sample in a study of shared clonotypes between healthy human individuals. Generated by immunoSEQ multiplex PCR, the TCRdb table keeps only in-frame clones and is missing some. Here the sample spans around 2,000,000 clones, approximately 94% being singletons. The specimen sequenced was naive CD8+ T cells sorted from blood. These receptor sequences come from a young man in good health. CDR3s include the opening cysteine and the closing phenylalanine or tryptophan. The order of the fields is V gene, J gene, D gene, clone size, CDR3 protein, CDR3 DNA. D genes are given only for firm matches. The size entry is marked missing in some rows and otherwise reads once, few, many or a size class.

v_gene: TRBV4-1
j_gene: TRBJ2-3
d_gene: NA
abundance: NA
CDR3aa: CASSQASDWDTQYF
CDR3nt: TGCGCCAGCAGCCAGGCCTCGGATTGGGATACGCAGTATTTT

v_gene: TRBV6-1
j_gene: TRBJ1-5
d_gene: NA
abundance: NA
CDR3aa: CASRPSGDGFQPQHF
CDR3nt: TGTGCCAGCAGGCCATCGGGAGACGGTTTTCAGCCCCAGCATTTT

v_gene: TRBV6-1
j_gene: TRBJ1-4
d_gene: NA
abundance: once
CDR3aa: CASSGLGEKLFF
CDR3nt: TGTGCCAGCAGTGGGCTAGGGGAAAAACTGTTTTTT

v_gene: TRBV14
j_gene: TRBJ2-7
d_gene: NA
abundance: NA
CDR3aa: CASSQDSPEQYF
CDR3nt: TGTGCCAGCAGCCAAGACTCGCCCGAGCAGTACTTC

v_gene: TRBV13
j_gene: TRBJ1-2
d_gene: NA
abundance: NA
CDR3aa: CASSSIRTSLYGYTF
CDR3nt: TGTGCCAGCAGCTCGATCAGGACTTCCCTATATGGCTACACCTTC

v_gene: TRBV21-1
j_gene: TRBJ2-3
d_gene: NA
abundance: NA
CDR3aa: CASSKAPDRGLLSTDTQYF
CDR3nt: TGTGCCAGCAGCAAAGCACCAGACAGAGGGTTACTTAGCACAGATACGCAGTATTTT

v_gene: TRBV4-3
j_gene: TRBJ1-6
d_gene: NA
abundance: NA
CDR3aa: CASSPRENSPLHF
CDR3nt: TGCGCCAGCAGCCCACGGGAAAATTCACCCCTCCACTTT

v_gene: TRBV14
j_gene: TRBJ2-7
d_gene: NA
abundance: NA
CDR3aa: CASSLWGSYEQYF
CDR3nt: TGTGCCAGCAGTCTTTGGGGGTCCTACGAGCAGTACTTC

v_gene: TRBV7-9
j_gene: TRBJ2-1
d_gene: NA
abundance: once
CDR3aa: CASSPPAYNEQFF
CDR3nt: TGTGCCAGCAGCCCACCTGCCTACAATGAGCAGTTCTTC

v_gene: TRBV28
j_gene: TRBJ1-6
d_gene: NA
abundance: NA
CDR3aa: CASSSTYNSPLHF
CDR3nt: TGTGCCAGCAGTAGTACCTATAATTCACCCCTCCACTTT

v_gene: TRBV28
j_gene: TRBJ1-6
d_gene: NA
abundance: NA
CDR3aa: CASSLTDPSPLHF
CDR3nt: TGTGCCAGCAGTTTAACGGACCCTTCACCCCTCCACTTT

v_gene: TRBV18
j_gene: TRBJ2-3
d_gene: NA
abundance: NA
CDR3aa: CASSPARETSSTDTQYF
CDR3nt: TGTGCCAGCTCACCAGCCCGAGAAACATCTAGCACAGATACGCAGTATTTT

v_gene: TRBV5-4
j_gene: TRBJ2-5
d_gene: TRBD2
abundance: NA
CDR3aa: CASSLSGGGETQYF
CDR3nt: TGTGCCAGCAGCTTGAGCGGGGGCGGGGAGACCCAGTACTTC

v_gene: TRBV7-9
j_gene: TRBJ2-7
d_gene: TRBD2
abundance: NA
CDR3aa: CASSLIVTSASYEQYF
CDR3nt: TGTGCCAGCAGCTTAATCGTAACTAGCGCATCCTACGAGCAGTACTTC

v_gene: TRBV27
j_gene: TRBJ2-4
d_gene: NA
abundance: NA
CDR3aa: CASSSELAWGKNIQYF
CDR3nt: TGTGCCAGCAGTTCCGAACTAGCCTGGGGCAAAAACATTCAGTACTTC

v_gene: TRBV29-1
j_gene: TRBJ1-4
d_gene: NA
abundance: NA
CDR3aa: CSVLDRNEKLFF
CDR3nt: TGCAGCGTTTTGGACCGTAATGAAAAACTGTTTTTT

v_gene: TRBV7-9
j_gene: TRBJ2-3
d_gene: NA
abundance: NA
CDR3aa: CASSPQVPPDTQYF
CDR3nt: TGTGCCAGCAGCCCACAGGTCCCGCCAGATACGCAGTATTTT

v_gene: TRBV10-2
j_gene: TRBJ2-7
d_gene: TRBD2
abundance: once
CDR3aa: CASSESTSGAYEQYF
CDR3nt: TGCGCCAGCAGTGAGTCTACTAGCGGCGCCTACGAGCAGTACTTC

v_gene: TRBV9
j_gene: TRBJ2-7
d_gene: NA
abundance: NA
CDR3aa: CASSVGETAYEQYF
CDR3nt: TGTGCCAGCAGCGTAGGTGAGACAGCCTACGAGCAGTACTTC

v_gene: TRBV19
j_gene: TRBJ1-1
d_gene: NA
abundance: few
CDR3aa: CASSKAGHTEAFF
CDR3nt: TGTGCCAGTAGCAAGGCAGGGCACACTGAAGCTTTCTTT

v_gene: TRBV10-2
j_gene: TRBJ2-2
d_gene: NA
abundance: NA
CDR3aa: CASETGVENSGGGRYGELFF
CDR3nt: TGCGCCAGCGAAACAGGGGTTGAAAACTCGGGAGGCGGGAGATACGGGGAGCTGTTTTTT

v_gene: TRBV6-6
j_gene: TRBJ2-7
d_gene: NA
abundance: NA
CDR3aa: CASSSPPGGSTYEQYF
CDR3nt: TGTGCCAGCAGTTCTCCCCCCGGCGGGTCCACCTACGAGCAGTACTTC

v_gene: TRBV21-1
j_gene: TRBJ2-3
d_gene: NA
abundance: NA
CDR3aa: CASSKAFTGGTDTQYF
CDR3nt: TGTGCCAGCAGCAAAGCTTTCACGGGAGGAACAGATACGCAGTATTTT

v_gene: TRBV27
j_gene: TRBJ1-3
d_gene: NA
abundance: NA
CDR3aa: CASSWDGSSGNTIYF
CDR3nt: TGTGCCAGCAGTTGGGACGGTAGCTCTGGAAACACCATATATTTT

v_gene: TRBV13
j_gene: TRBJ1-2
d_gene: NA
abundance: NA
CDR3aa: CASSPGPNYGYTF
CDR3nt: TGTGCCAGCAGCCCGGGACCTAACTATGGCTACACCTTC

v_gene: TRBV29-1
j_gene: TRBJ2-7
d_gene: NA
abundance: NA
CDR3aa: CSVEGFQGGSYEQYF
CDR3nt: TGCAGCGTTGAAGGTTTCCAGGGGGGCTCCTACGAGCAGTACTTC

v_gene: TRBV9
j_gene: TRBJ1-2
d_gene: NA
abundance: NA
CDR3aa: CASSVSATKGAFDYTF
CDR3nt: TGTGCCAGCAGCGTATCCGCAACGAAAGGGGCGTTTGACTACACCTTC

v_gene: TRBV10-1
j_gene: TRBJ2-2
d_gene: NA
abundance: NA
CDR3aa: CATSISGNTGELFF
CDR3nt: TGCGCCACCAGTATATCAGGAAACACCGGGGAGCTGTTTTTT

v_gene: TRBV10-3
j_gene: TRBJ1-6
d_gene: TRBD1
abundance: NA
CDR3aa: CAISESGGQYNSPLHF
CDR3nt: TGTGCCATCAGTGAGAGCGGGGGACAGTATAATTCACCCCTCCACTTT

v_gene: TRBV27
j_gene: TRBJ1-1
d_gene: NA
abundance: NA
CDR3aa: CASSFGLNTEAFF
CDR3nt: TGTGCCAGCAGTTTCGGACTAAACACTGAAGCTTTCTTT